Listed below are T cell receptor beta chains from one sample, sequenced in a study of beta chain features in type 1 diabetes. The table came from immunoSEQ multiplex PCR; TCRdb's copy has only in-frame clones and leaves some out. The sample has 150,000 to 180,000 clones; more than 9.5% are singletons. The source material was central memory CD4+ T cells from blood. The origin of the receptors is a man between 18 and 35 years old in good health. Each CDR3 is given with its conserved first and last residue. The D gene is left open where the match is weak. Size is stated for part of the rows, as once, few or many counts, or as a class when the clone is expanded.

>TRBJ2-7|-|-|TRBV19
CASSMGHLPSYEQYF
TGTGCCAGTAGTATGGGGCATCTACCCTCCTACGAGCAGTACTTC
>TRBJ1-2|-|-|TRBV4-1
CASSQDGRTSYTF
TGCGCCAGCAGCCAAGACGGACGGACGTCGTACACCTTC
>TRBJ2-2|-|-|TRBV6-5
CASKSPAGDTGELFF
TGTGCCAGCAAGTCCCCCGCAGGGGACACCGGGGAGCTGTTTTTT
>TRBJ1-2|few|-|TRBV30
CAWSVLSGQGGYTF
TGTGCCTGGAGTGTACTATCTGGGCAGGGCGGCTACACCTTC
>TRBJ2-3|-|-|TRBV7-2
CASSLSNGRGDTQYF
TGTGCCAGCAGCTTGAGTAACGGTAGGGGAGATACGCAGTATTTT
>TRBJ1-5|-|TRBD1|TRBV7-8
CASSLVQGSGQPQHF
TGTGCCAGCAGCTTAGTACAGGGGAGCGGTCAGCCCCAGCATTTT
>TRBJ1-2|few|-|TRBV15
CATSRDFKDYGYTF
TGTGCCACCAGCAGAGATTTTAAAGACTATGGCTACACCTTC
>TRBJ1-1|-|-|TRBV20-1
CSARRTGEAFF
TGCAGTGCTAGGCGAACAGGTGAAGCTTTCTTT
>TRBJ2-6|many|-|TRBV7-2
CASSPRVLDSGANVLTF
TGTGCCAGCAGCCCCCGGGTGTTGGACTCTGGGGCCAACGTCCTGACTTTC
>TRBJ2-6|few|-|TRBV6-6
CASSYGRATGANVLTF
TGTGCCAGCAGTTACGGACGGGCCACCGGGGCCAACGTCCTGACTTTC
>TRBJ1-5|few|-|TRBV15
CATSRDANNGNQPQHF
TGTGCCACCAGCAGAGATGCAAACAACGGCAATCAGCCCCAGCATTTT
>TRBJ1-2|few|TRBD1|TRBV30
CAWTSGQGVRGYTF
TGTGCCTGGACCTCGGGACAGGGTGTTAGGGGCTACACCTTC
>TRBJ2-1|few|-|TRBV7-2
CASSLGHRASGQFF
TGTGCCAGCAGCTTGGGGCACAGGGCAAGTGGGCAGTTCTTC
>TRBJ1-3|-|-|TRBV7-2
CASSFKPNSGNTIYF
TGTGCCAGCAGCTTTAAGCCTAACTCTGGAAACACCATATATTTT
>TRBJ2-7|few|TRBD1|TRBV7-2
CASGTGVVSSYEQYF
TGTGCCAGCGGCACAGGGGTCGTCTCCTCCTACGAGCAGTACTTC
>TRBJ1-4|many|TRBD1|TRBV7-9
CASSLGGQNEKLFF
TGTGCCAGCAGCTTAGGGGGACAGAATGAAAAACTGTTTTTT
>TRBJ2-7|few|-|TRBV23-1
CASSQSDRSRLNYEQYF
TGCGCCAGCAGTCAATCTGACCGATCTAGGCTAAATTACGAGCAGTACTTC
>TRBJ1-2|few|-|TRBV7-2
CASSRGSGVGYGYTF
TGTGCCAGCAGCCGTGGGTCCGGTGTGGGCTATGGCTACACCTTC
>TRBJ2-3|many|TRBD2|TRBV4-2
CASSQASSGRADTQYF
TGTGCCAGCAGCCAAGCCTCTAGCGGGAGGGCCGATACGCAGTATTTT
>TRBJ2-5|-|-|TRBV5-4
CASSLGQDQETQYF
TGTGCCAGCAGCTTGGGACAGGACCAAGAGACCCAGTACTTC
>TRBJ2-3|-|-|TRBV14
CASSQVIYGLMEDTQYF
TGTGCCAGCAGCCAAGTAATCTATGGCCTGATGGAGGATACGCAGTATTTT
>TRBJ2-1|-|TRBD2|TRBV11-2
CASSREASGSSYNEQFF
TGTGCCAGCAGCAGGGAGGCTAGCGGGAGCTCCTACAATGAGCAGTTCTTC
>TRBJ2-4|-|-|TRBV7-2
CASSPRGPDQYF
TGTGCCAGCAGCCCCCGGGGGCCAGATCAGTACTTC
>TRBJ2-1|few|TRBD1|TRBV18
CASSPSLYRGSSYNEQFF
TGTGCCAGCTCACCTTCCTTATACAGGGGCAGCTCCTACAATGAGCAGTTCTTC
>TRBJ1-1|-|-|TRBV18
CASSPTAGGGTEAFF
TGTGCCAGCTCACCGACGGCCGGAGGGGGAACTGAAGCTTTCTTT
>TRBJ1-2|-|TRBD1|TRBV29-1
CSVVGTGGSYGYTF
TGCAGCGTTGTGGGGACAGGGGGTAGCTATGGCTACACCTTC
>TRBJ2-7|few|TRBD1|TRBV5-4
CASRLTAGQGHEQYF
TGTGCCAGCAGGCTCACCGCGGGACAGGGCCACGAGCAGTACTTC
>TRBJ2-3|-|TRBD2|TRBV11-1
CASSQLRREALTDTQYF
TGTGCCAGCAGCCAATTACGGCGGGAGGCCCTCACAGATACGCAGTATTTT
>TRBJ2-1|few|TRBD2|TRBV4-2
CASSPSRASGLSAYNEQFF
TGTGCCAGCAGCCCCAGTCGGGCTAGCGGGCTATCCGCCTACAATGAGCAGTTCTTC
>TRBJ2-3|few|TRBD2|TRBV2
CASSDLAGVGNTQYF
TGTGCCAGCAGTGACCTAGCGGGAGTCGGAAATACGCAGTATTTT
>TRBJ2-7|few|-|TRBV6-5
CASSYSFSGASEQYF
TGTGCCAGCAGTTACTCGTTTTCAGGGGCGAGCGAGCAGTACTTC
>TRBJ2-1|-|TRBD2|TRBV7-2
CASSSGTSGVEQFF
TGTGCCAGCAGCTCTGGGACTAGCGGGGTAGAGCAGTTCTTC
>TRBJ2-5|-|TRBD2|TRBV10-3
CAISETSANQETQYF
TGTGCCATCAGCGAGACTAGCGCAAACCAAGAGACCCAGTACTTC
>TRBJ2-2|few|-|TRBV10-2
CASSGQVNTGELFF
TGCGCCAGCAGTGGTCAGGTGAACACCGGGGAGCTGTTTTTT
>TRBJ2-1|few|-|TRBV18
CASSPPVGSSYNEQFF
TGTGCCAGCTCACCCCCAGTCGGGAGCTCCTACAATGAGCAGTTCTTC
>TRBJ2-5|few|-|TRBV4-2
CASSQEEETQYF
TGTGCCAGCAGCCAGGAAGAAGAGACCCAGTACTTC
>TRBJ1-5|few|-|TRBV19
CASSMGWDQPQHF
TGTGCCAGTAGTATGGGTTGGGATCAGCCCCAGCATTTT
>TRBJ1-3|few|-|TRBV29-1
CSVGFGNGNTIYF
TGCAGCGTTGGGTTTGGCAATGGAAACACCATATATTTT
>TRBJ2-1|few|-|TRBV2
CASSPTGYYEQFF
TGTGCCAGCAGTCCTACAGGGTACTATGAGCAGTTCTTC
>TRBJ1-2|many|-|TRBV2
CASRTRQETYGYTF
TGTGCCAGCAGGACGAGACAGGAGACCTATGGCTACACCTTC
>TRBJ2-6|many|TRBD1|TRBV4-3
CASSQERDRRSGANVLTF
TGCGCCAGCAGCCAAGAAAGGGACAGGCGCTCTGGGGCCAACGTCCTGACTTTC
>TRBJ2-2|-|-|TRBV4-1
CASSQWEPNTGELFF
TGCGCCAGCAGCCAGTGGGAACCGAACACCGGGGAGCTGTTTTTT
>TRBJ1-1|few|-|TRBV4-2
CASSQVGLNTEAFF
TGTGCCAGCAGCCAAGTCGGCCTGAACACTGAAGCTTTCTTT
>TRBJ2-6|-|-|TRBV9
CASSGLMGPIFGGANVLTF
TGTGCCAGCAGCGGATTGATGGGGCCAATTTTCGGTGGGGCCAACGTCCTGACTTTC
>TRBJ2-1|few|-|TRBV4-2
CASSQLQVDEQFF
TGTGCCAGCAGCCAACTACAGGTAGATGAGCAGTTCTTC
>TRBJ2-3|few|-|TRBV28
CASIESSTDTQYF
TGTGCCAGCATTGAGTCCAGCACAGATACGCAGTATTTT
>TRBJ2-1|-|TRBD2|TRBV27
CASSSHEAGSVNEQFF
TGTGCCAGCAGTTCCCATGAAGCGGGGTCCGTTAATGAGCAGTTCTTC
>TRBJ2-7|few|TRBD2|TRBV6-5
CASSSGTSGPSYEQYF
TGTGCCAGCAGTTCAGGGACTAGCGGACCCTCCTACGAGCAGTACTTC
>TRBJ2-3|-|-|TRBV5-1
CASSLNRDLTDTQYF
TGCGCCAGCAGCCTCAACAGGGATCTGACAGATACGCAGTATTTT
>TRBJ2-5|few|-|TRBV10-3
CAISDNQETQYF
TGTGCCATCAGTGACAATCAAGAGACCCAGTACTTC
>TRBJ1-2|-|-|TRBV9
CASSVDWDVSYGYTF
TGTGCCAGCAGCGTAGACTGGGACGTTAGCTATGGCTACACCTTC
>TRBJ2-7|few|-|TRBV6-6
CASREKSGEQYF
TGTGCCAGCAGGGAAAAATCCGGCGAGCAGTACTTC
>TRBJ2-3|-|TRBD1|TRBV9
CASSAQGGGTDTQYF
TGTGCCAGCAGCGCCCAAGGGGGCGGCACAGATACGCAGTATTTT
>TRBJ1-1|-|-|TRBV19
CASSMNAGVAEAFF
TGTGCCAGTAGTATGAACGCGGGAGTGGCTGAAGCTTTCTTT
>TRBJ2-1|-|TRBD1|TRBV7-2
CASSLMTGSSYNEQFF
TGTGCCAGCAGCTTGATGACAGGGAGCTCCTACAATGAGCAGTTCTTC
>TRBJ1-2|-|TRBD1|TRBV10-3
CATGQESYGYTF
TGTGCCACCGGACAGGAGAGCTATGGCTACACCTTC
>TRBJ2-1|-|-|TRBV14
CASSRATVSNEQFF
TGTGCCAGCAGCCGGGCGACCGTCTCCAATGAGCAGTTCTTC